This TCR beta chain came from a study of post-analysis software for immune sequencing data. Study details: Disease trajectories encompassed relapsing-remitting, secondary progressive and progressive-relapsing multiple sclerosis.

Every TCR beta cDNA library bore unique molecular identifiers. Some 500,000 cDNA molecules were obtained per 1 to 10 million input T cells. TCRdb re-called the PCR reads through MiXCR, storing one row per CDR3 protein. The data show about 460,000 distinct CDR3 sequences, roughly 45% seen once. The table lists this clonotype with many counts. Its antigen remains unknown. This CDR3 spans 13 amino acids. V lost 3 bases and J 2 bases, leaving 7 bases between the germline ends. Study outcomes and limitations: Multiple sclerosis was associated with a significant reduction in normalized Chao1 diversity relative to controls. Those samples that were prepared in the same batch co-clustered strongly by F measure. Five or six TRBV segments, TRBV5-6, TRBV5-1 and TRBV20-1 among them, were found more frequent in patients than controls.

The V call is TRBV12-3 or TRBV12-4, the J call TRBJ2-5; D unresolved. The sample comprised blood. This TCR was recovered from a girl aged 10 to 17 with multiple sclerosis. CDR3 residues: CASSFDSQETQYF. CDR3 nucleotide sequence: TGTGCCAGCAGTTTCGACTCACAAGAGACCCAGTACTTC.